These 7 T cell receptor beta chains came from one sample sequenced in a study of blood T cell repertoires in COVID-19. The data were produced by immunoSEQ multiplex PCR, yet TCRdb's version contains in-frame clones alone and is incomplete. The data show around 75,000 clones, roughly 90% seen once. The source material was peripheral blood. These receptors originate from a human donor in a cohort sampled during active COVID-19.

The gene calls are TRBV3-1 (or the pseudogene TRBV3-2) and TRBJ2-3; the match to TRBD2 covers 8 bases. V gave up 3 bases and J gave up 2 bases; unmatched junction bases: 7. In germline, CDR1 is LGHDT, CDR2 YNNKEL (reference sequence). The CDR3 extends over 16 amino acids. CDR3 protein: CASSQFAGGLTDTQYF. CDR3 coding DNA: TGTGCCAGCAGCCAGTTCGCGGGAGGCCTCACAGATACGCAGTATTTT.

This chain joins TRBV9 and TRBJ2-2, with a weak D call TRBD1 (5 bases). The germline V gene encodes CDR1 SGDLS and CDR2 YYNGEE. The CDR3 consists of 15 residues. Trimming shortened V by 10 bases and J by 1 base, and 17 bases separated the two germline ends. DNA of the CDR3: TGTGCCTCTTCCCTTGGGGCAGGGAACACCGGGGAGCTGTTTTTT. This encodes CASSLGAGNTGELFF.

CDR3 sequence: CASSFQKPSGLAGIGELFF. In DNA form, the CDR3 reads TGTGCCAGCAGCTTTCAAAAGCCAAGCGGACTAGCGGGGATCGGGGAGCTGTTTTTT. The V gene is TRBV7-8, the J gene TRBJ2-2; 12 bases agree with TRBD2. V was clipped by 3 bases and J by 7 bases; unmatched bases: 15. Germline loops: CDR1 SGHVS, CDR2 FQNEAQ. This CDR3 is built from 19 residues.

This chain links TRBV2 with TRBJ2-5; D is possibly TRBD2 (7 bases). Germline CDR1 and CDR2: SNHLY and FYNNEI. Trimming removed 6 bases at V and 5 bases at J, with 16 bases between. The CDR3 covers 14 residues. The CDR3: CASRPGGTGETQYF. DNA of the CDR3: TGTGCCAGCAGGCCGGGGGGAACAGGGGAGACCCAGTACTTC.

CDR3 in DNA: TGTGCCAGTAGTATCCTCAACACCGGGGAGCTGTTTTTT. It yields the protein CASSILNTGELFF. The J gene is TRBJ2-2, the V gene TRBV19, with D unresolved. The CDR3 loop spans 13 amino acids. Germline values: CDR1 LNHDA, CDR2 SQIVND (reference sequence). Trimming shortened V by 3 bases and J by 2 bases, and 4 bases separated the two germline ends. The full variable domain, with the rest looked up from reference TRBV19 and TRBJ2-2, is DGGITQSPKYLFRKEGQNVTLSCEQNLNHDAMYWYRQDPGQGLRLIYYSQIVNDFQKGDIAEGYSVSREKKESFPLTVTSAQKNPTAFYLCASSILNTGELFFGEGSRLTVL.

This clone showed up just once. The chain couples TRBV9 to TRBJ1-4, with TRBD1 matching over 10 bases. The CDR3 totals 16 residues. V trimming: 4 bases; J trimming: 5 bases; junction bases outside the gene matches: 8. The germline V gene encodes CDR1 SGDLS and CDR2 YYNGEE. The CDR3 spells CASSLQPGQGNEKLFF. DNA of the CDR3: TGTGCCAGCAGCTTACAGCCGGGACAGGGGAATGAAAAACTGTTTTTT.

The rearrangement uses TRBV5-6 and TRBJ1-2; 11 bases are a match to TRBD1. Losses at the gene ends were 4 bases for V and 5 bases for J; bases not matched to a gene: 7. Germline CDR1 SGHDT, CDR2 YYEEEE. The CDR3 covers 15 residues. CDR3 sequence reads: CASSPRTGGLYGYTF. The CDR3 nucleotides read TGTGCCAGCAGCCCAAGGACAGGGGGCCTGTATGGCTACACCTTC.